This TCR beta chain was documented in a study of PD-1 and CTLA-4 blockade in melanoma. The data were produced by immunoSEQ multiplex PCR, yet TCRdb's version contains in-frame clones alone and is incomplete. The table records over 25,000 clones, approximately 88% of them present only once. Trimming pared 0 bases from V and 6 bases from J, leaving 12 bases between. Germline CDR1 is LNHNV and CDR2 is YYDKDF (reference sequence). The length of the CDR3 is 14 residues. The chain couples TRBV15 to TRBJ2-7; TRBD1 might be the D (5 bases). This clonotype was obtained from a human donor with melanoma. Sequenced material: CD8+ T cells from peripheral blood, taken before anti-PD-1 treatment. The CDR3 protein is CATSRDEKGLEQYF. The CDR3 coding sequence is TGTGCCACCAGCAGAGATGAGAAGGGGCTCGAGCAGTACTTC.